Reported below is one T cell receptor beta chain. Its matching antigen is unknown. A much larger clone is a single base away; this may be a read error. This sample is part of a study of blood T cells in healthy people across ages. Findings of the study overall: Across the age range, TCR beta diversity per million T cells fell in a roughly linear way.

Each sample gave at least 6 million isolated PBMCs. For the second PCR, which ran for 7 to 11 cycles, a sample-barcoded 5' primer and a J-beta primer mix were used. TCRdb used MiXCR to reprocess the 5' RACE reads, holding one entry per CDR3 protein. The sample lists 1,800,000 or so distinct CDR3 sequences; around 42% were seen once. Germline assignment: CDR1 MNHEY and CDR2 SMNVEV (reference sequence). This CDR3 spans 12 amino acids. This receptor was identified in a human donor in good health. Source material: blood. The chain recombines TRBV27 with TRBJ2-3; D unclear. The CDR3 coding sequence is TGTGCCAGCAGTTCAGGCTTAGATACGCGGTATTTT. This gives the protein CASSSGLDTRYF.